The clone carrying this T cell receptor (beta chain) was observed a handful of times. Its antigen is not known. There are 14 residues in the CDR3. Trimming removed 2 bases at V and 2 bases at J, with 9 bases between. Germline loops: CDR1 ENHRY, CDR2 SYGVKD. This entry comes from a study of cytomegalovirus exposure and HLA in healthy donors. The wider study: Of around 410 genotyped donors, roughly 81% grouped in the Caucasian-associated ancestry cluster.

Study outcomes and limitations: The study assumed roughly uniform donor sequencing depth for presence/absence analyses. Later on, an analysis tied 15,000 to 20,000 TCR beta sequences to HLA alleles at 0.05 false discovery rate.

PCR used 60 Vbeta primers and 13 Jbeta primers. Measured with immunoSEQ multiplex PCR; TCRdb has only the in-frame clones, and not every one. The sample shows tens of thousands of clones, about two thirds of them seen only once. The rearrangement links TRBV10-3 to TRBJ2-5; D is unresolved. The sequenced sample was PBMCs. The sequence derives from a woman in her 30s in good health and CMV-seropositive. CDR3 in amino acids: CAISERAQQETQYF. CDR3 coding DNA: TGTGCCATCAGTGAGCGAGCGCAACAAGAGACCCAGTACTTC.